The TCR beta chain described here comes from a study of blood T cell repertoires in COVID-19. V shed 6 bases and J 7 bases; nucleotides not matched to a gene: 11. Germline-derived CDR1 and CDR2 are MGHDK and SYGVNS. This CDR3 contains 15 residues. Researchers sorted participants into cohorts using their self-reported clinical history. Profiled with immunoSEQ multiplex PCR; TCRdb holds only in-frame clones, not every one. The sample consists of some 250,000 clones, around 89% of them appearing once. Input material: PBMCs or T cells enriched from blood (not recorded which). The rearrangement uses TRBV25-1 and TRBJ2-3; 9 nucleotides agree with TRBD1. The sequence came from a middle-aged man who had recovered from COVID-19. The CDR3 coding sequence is TGTGCCAGCAGCCTACCGGGACAGGGAGTATATACGCAGTATTTT. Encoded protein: CASSLPGQGVYTQYF. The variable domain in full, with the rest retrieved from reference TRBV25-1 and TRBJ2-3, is EADIYQTPRYLVIGTGKKITLECSQTMGHDKMYWYQQDPGMELHLIHYSYGVNSTEKGDLSSESTVSRIRTEHFPLTLESARPSHTSQYLCASSLPGQGVYTQYFGPGTRLTVL.